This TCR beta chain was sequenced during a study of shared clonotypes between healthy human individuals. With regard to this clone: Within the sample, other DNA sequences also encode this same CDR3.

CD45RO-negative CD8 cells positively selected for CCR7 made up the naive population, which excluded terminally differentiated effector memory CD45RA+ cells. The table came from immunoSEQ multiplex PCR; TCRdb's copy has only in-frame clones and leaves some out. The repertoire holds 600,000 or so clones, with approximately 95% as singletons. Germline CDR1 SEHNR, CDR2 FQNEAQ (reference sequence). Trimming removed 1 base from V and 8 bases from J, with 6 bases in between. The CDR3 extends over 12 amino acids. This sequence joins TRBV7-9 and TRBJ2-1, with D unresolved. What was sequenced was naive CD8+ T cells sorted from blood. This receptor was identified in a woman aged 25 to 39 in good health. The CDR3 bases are TGTGCCAGCAGCTTAGTAGGTGATGAGCAGTTCTTC. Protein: CASSLVGDEQFF.